The 9 T cell receptor beta chains presented below share a single source sample, sequenced in a study of technical replicates of blood from four donors. Assay used: immunoSEQ multiplex PCR; TCRdb lists only in-frame clones, some missing. The sample consists of more than 80,000 clones, roughly 94% of them appearing once. Sequencing was performed on T cells isolated from PBMCs. These receptors were obtained from a human donor in good health.

This chain connects TRBV27 to TRBJ1-5; D unclear. V dropped 8 bases and J dropped 7 bases, with 18 bases sitting between them. There are 14 residues in the CDR3. CDR1 and CDR2 (germline): MNHEY, SMNVEV (reference sequence). The CDR3 loop reads CASGVGGGEQPQHF. As DNA, the CDR3 is TGTGCCAGCGGAGTCGGCGGAGGAGAACAGCCCCAGCATTTT.

The genes are TRBV5-1 and TRBJ2-1; TRBD2 might be the D (5 bases). This CDR3 has 19 amino acids. The V end was cut by 4 bases, the J end by 2 bases, with 25 bases between. The germline CDR1 and CDR2 sequences are SGHRS and YFSETQ. The CDR3 sequence is CASSQLVSDPGITYNEQFF. For the CDR3, the DNA is TGCGCCAGCAGCCAACTAGTCTCGGACCCGGGGATTACCTACAATGAGCAGTTCTTC.

This chain links TRBV30 with TRBJ1-2, with 7 bases fitting TRBD1. This CDR3 comprises 12 residues. With 4 bases clipped from V and 8 bases from J, the junction kept 7 bases outside the gene matches. Germline loops: CDR1 GTSNPN, CDR2 SVGIG (reference sequence). CDR3 sequence: CAWIDRVQGYTF. DNA of the CDR3: TGTGCCTGGATAGACAGGGTTCAAGGCTACACCTTC.

The chain carries TRBV5-1 and TRBJ2-7; D possibly corresponds to TRBD1 (5 bases). V lost 2 bases to trimming and J lost 3 bases, with 9 bases between them. The CDR3 spans 13 residues. The germline V gene has CDR1 SGHRS and CDR2 YFSETQ. The CDR3 DNA sequence: TGCGCCAGCAGCTTCCAGGGTATCTACGAGCAGTACTTC. Its translation is CASSFQGIYEQYF.

This clone was detected only once. This sequence joins TRBV5-1 and TRBJ1-4; no clear D gene. The CDR3 sequence is 15 residues long. The germline V gene has CDR1 SGHRS and CDR2 YFSETQ. Between the trimmed V and J ends, which lost 5 bases and 0 bases, there was a span of 11 bases. CDR3: CASSPGSSTNEKLFF. The CDR3 DNA reads as TGCGCCAGCAGTCCAGGATCTTCAACTAATGAAAAACTGTTTTTT.

Worth noting for this clone: The junction and the germline gene differ at one end; a read error may be behind it. CDR3 coding DNA: TGTGCTAGCAGCTTAGACCAGGGGTCAGGAAACACCATATATTTT. Amino acids: CASSLDQGSGNTIYF. This chain links TRBV7-7 with TRBJ1-3, with D maybe TRBD1 (6 bases). Germline V gene lookup returns CDR1 SSHAT and CDR2 FNYEAQ (reference sequence). The CDR3 extends over 15 amino acids.

V is TRBV6-5 and J is TRBJ1-3, with a weak D call TRBD1 (6 bases). Germline lookup yields CDR1 MNHEY and CDR2 SVGAGI. The CDR3 has 16 residues. The ends were cut back, 2 bases at V and 0 bases at J, with 11 bases in the middle. The chain's CDR3 is CASSYKGGYSGNTIYF. The DNA for the CDR3 is TGTGCCAGCAGTTACAAGGGGGGGTACTCTGGAAACACCATATATTTT.

The chain employs TRBV9 and TRBJ2-3, with 11 bases identical to TRBD2. Looked up from germline, CDR1 is SGDLS and CDR2 is YYNGEE. V dropped 0 bases and J dropped 6; count of bases not matched to a gene: 6. The CDR3 contains 16 residues. The CDR3 sequence: CASSVGSGRASDTQYF. CDR3 in DNA: TGTGCCAGCAGCGTAGGTAGCGGGAGGGCCTCGGATACGCAGTATTTT.

This clone was found once. The genes are TRBV19 and TRBJ1-1, with 11 bases fitting TRBD1. The CDR3 has 19 amino acids. The germline V gene encodes CDR1 LNHDA and CDR2 SQIVND (reference sequence). With 7 bases clipped from V and 5 bases from J, the junction kept 21 bases outside the gene matches. This CDR3 is CASTSLFYSGQGGGTEAFF. The CDR3, as DNA: TGTGCCAGTACCTCCCTATTCTATTCGGGACAGGGGGGGGGTACTGAAGCTTTCTTT. Full variable domain (rest looked up from reference TRBV19 and TRBJ1-1): DGGITQSPKYLFRKEGQNVTLSCEQNLNHDAMYWYRQDPGQGLRLIYYSQIVNDFQKGDIAEGYSVSREKKESFPLTVTSAQKNPTAFYLCASTSLFYSGQGGGTEAFFGQGTRLTVV.